This is a list of T cell receptor beta chains from one sample in a study of human T cells and chemical hapten exposure. TCRdb reprocessed the 5' RACE reads with MiXCR, giving one entry per CDR3 protein. Of under 150,000 distinct CDR3 sequences in the sample, roughly 18% were seen once. The receptors were gathered from a human donor in good health. Each CDR3 is given with its conserved first and last residue. D genes are given only for firm matches. A clone size is listed for some rows: how often the clone was seen (once, few, many), or a class if it is expanded.

TRBV3-1	-	-	TRBJ2-1	CASSQLRTASSYNEQFF
TRBV28	few	TRBD2	TRBJ2-5	CASRPLGIRSGRVKTQYF
TRBV12-3/TRBV12-4	-	TRBD2	TRBJ2-5	CASSFSAGKETQYF
TRBV29-1	few	-	TRBJ1-2	CSVSYGEGYTF
TRBV7-7	-	TRBD2	TRBJ2-2	CASSLAGNSANTGELFF
TRBV28	-	TRBD1	TRBJ2-1	CASGSGTGRYNEQFF
TRBV15	few	-	TRBJ2-7	CATSRDRGFEQYF
TRBV30	few	TRBD2	TRBJ2-3	CAWSAGLAGTQYF
TRBV10-2	-	-	TRBJ1-6	CASSHGSNSPLHF
TRBV6-2/TRBV6-3	-	-	TRBJ2-6	CASLHLGYGANVLTF
TRBV15	-	-	TRBJ2-1	CATSRTPSSYNEQFF
TRBV11-2	-	-	TRBJ1-2	CATSGGARYGDTF
TRBV28	-	TRBD2	TRBJ2-1	CASSLWLAGLQF
TRBV21-1	-	-	TRBJ1-5	CASSTKPGQGHQPQHF
TRBV29-1	few	-	TRBJ2-5	CSVGSPKGSTETQYF
TRBV28	-	TRBD1	TRBJ1-5	CASRDPDRESLRYHQPQHF
TRBV5-1	-	TRBD2	TRBJ2-1	CASSLSGTSHNEQFF
TRBV4-1	-	-	TRBJ2-4	CASSHRGPLAKNIQYF
TRBV27	-	TRBD2	TRBJ2-7	CASSLSTSGRYEQYF
TRBV5-1	-	-	TRBJ2-7	CASSFSGFSYEQYF
TRBV19	few	TRBD1	TRBJ1-5	CASSAGTGGTGNQPQHF
TRBV7-8	few	-	TRBJ1-1	CASSAWRDAPKTFF
TRBV10-3	-	TRBD1	TRBJ2-7	CATATGASYEQYF
TRBV28	few	-	TRBJ1-1	CALLGGPQTEAFF
TRBV28	few	-	TRBJ2-1	CASSTGEPNNEQFF